This TCR beta chain was profiled in a study of regulatory T cells in long-lasting Graves disease. Study-wide points: Lower TCR diversity was seen in persistent Graves' patients than in newly diagnosed ones. Persistent patients had a count of shared public clonotypes (around 2,700) that exceeded that of new patients (about 930).

The ends were cut back, 9 bases at V and 8 bases at J, with 17 bases in the middle. The CDR3 totals 13 residues. The germline V gene has CDR1 MDHEN and CDR2 SYDVKM. The authors built TCR beta libraries using iRepertoire HTBI primers and Arm-PCR of CDR3 regions. Via MiXCR, TCRdb re-called the multiplex PCR reads, giving one row per CDR3 protein. The repertoire includes around 400,000 distinct CDR3 sequences, 15% of them detected once, and over 7% sits in the top ten. The time point denotes: newly diagnosed GD, antithyroid drugs for less than 3 months. From RNA extracted from PBMCs, the TCR library was made. In the case of this clonotype: No antigen is known for it. This may be a read error, as it is one base from a much larger clone.

A further study also used this sample, focusing on T cells in Graves' hyperthyroidism and ophthalmopathy. As that report states: A model using 13 V-J features told ophthalmopathy apart from stable hyperthyroidism.

The chain is built from TRBV28 and TRBJ2-1; D may be TRBD2 (6 bases). The TCR sequence derives from a middle-aged woman with Graves disease. The sample in question was peripheral blood mononuclear cells (PBMCs), obtained at new diagnosis, from a patient treated with antithyroid drugs. CDR3 loop: CASTDRGYDEQFF. The CDR3 DNA reads as TGTGCCAGTACGGACCGGGGGTACGATGAGCAGTTCTTC.